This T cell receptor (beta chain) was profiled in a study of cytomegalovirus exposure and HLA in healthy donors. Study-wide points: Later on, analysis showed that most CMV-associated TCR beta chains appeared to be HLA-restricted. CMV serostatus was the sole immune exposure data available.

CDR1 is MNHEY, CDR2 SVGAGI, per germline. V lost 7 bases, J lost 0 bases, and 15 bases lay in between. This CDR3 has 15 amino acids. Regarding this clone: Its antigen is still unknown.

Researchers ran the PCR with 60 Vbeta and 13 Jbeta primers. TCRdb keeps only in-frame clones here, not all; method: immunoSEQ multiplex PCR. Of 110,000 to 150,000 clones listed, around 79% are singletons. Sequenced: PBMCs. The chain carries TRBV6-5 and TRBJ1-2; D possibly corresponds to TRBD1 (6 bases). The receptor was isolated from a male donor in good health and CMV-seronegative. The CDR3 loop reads CASTKDRRSNYGYTF. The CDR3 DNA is TGTGCCAGCACCAAAGACAGGCGATCTAACTATGGCTACACCTTC.